Reported below is one T cell receptor (beta chain). Its specificity is unknown. A multiplex PCR was run with 60 Vbeta primers and 13 Jbeta primers. Method: immunoSEQ multiplex PCR; TCRdb's copy keeps in-frame clones and lacks some. The table has approximately 120,000 clones, approximately 80% seen once; the top ten hold roughly 13%. The sample is drawn from a study of cytomegalovirus exposure and HLA in healthy donors. Points from the study as a whole: Researchers catalogued approximately 170 TCR beta chains as cytomegalovirus-associated.

Trimming stripped 5 bases from V and 0 bases from J, with 13 bases between. Per germline, CDR1 MDHEN and CDR2 SYDVKM. The CDR3 runs 15 residues. Material: PBMCs. The clonotype was recovered from a woman aged 40 to 50 in good health and CMV-seropositive. The V gene is TRBV28, the J gene TRBJ1-1; tentative D call: TRBD1 (6 bases). The CDR3 region is CASSARGGVNTEAFF. The CDR3 DNA follows: TGTGCCAGCAGTGCGCGAGGGGGGGTGAACACTGAAGCTTTCTTT. Complete variable domain (other parts from reference TRBV28 and TRBJ1-1): DVKVTQSSRYLVKRTGEKVFLECVQDMDHENMFWYRQDPGLGLRLIYFSYDVKMKEKGDIPEGYSVSREKKERFSLILESASTNQTSMYLCASSARGGVNTEAFFGQGTRLTVV.